This TCR beta chain was documented in a study of cytomegalovirus exposure and HLA in healthy donors. Germline V CDR1 and CDR2: MNHNS, SASEGT. This CDR3 contains 16 residues. The junction had 11 bases not matched to a gene; V was cut back by 4 bases and J by 5 bases. The PCR made use of 60 Vbeta and 13 Jbeta primers. Sequencing used immunoSEQ multiplex PCR; TCRdb keeps in-frame clones, though not all of them. The sample consists of around 170,000 clones, 84% of them appearing once. This chain uses TRBV6-1 with TRBJ2-5, with 9 bases fitting TRBD1. The sample was PBMCs. This sequence originates from a woman aged 45-65 years in good health and CMV-seropositive. The CDR3 is CASSGPGQGTGETQYF. CDR3 nucleotide sequence: TGTGCCAGCAGTGGCCCGGGACAGGGAACGGGGGAGACCCAGTACTTC.